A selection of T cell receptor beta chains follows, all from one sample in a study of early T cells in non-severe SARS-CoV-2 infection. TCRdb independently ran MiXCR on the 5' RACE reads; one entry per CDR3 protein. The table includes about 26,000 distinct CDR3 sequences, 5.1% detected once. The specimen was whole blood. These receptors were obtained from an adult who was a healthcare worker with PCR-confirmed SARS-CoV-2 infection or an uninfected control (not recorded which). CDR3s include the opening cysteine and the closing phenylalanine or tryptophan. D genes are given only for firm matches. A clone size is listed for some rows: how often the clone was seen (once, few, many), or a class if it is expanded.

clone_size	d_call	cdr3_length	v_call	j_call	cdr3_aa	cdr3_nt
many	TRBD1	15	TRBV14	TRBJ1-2	CASGKGQGPNYGYTF	TGTGCCAGCGGCAAAGGACAGGGGCCTAACTATGGCTACACCTTC
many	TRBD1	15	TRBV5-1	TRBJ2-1	CASSSGQGSYNEQFF	TGCGCCAGCAGCTCCGGACAGGGTTCCTACAATGAGCAGTTCTTC
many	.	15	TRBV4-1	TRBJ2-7	CASSQGSGSVYEQYF	TGCGCCAGCAGCCAAGGTAGCGGCTCTGTCTACGAGCAGTACTTC
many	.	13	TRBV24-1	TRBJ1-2	CATSDRDYAGYTF	TGTGCCACCAGTGATAGAGACTATGCCGGCTACACCTTC
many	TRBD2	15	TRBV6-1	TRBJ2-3	CASSELAESTDTQYF	TGTGCCAGCAGTGAACTAGCGGAGAGCACAGATACGCAGTATTTT
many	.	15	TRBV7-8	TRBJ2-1	CASSLRVVTYNEQFF	TGTGCCAGCAGCCTTAGGGTAGTAACCTACAATGAGCAGTTCTTC
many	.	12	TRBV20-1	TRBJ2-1	CSARATWNEQFF	TGCAGTGCTAGAGCCACCTGGAATGAGCAGTTCTTC
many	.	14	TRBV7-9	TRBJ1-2	CASSLEWQAYGYTF	TGTGCCAGCAGCTTAGAGTGGCAGGCCTATGGCTACACCTTC
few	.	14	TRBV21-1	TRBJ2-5	CASSPDRGQKTQYF	TGTGCCAGCAGCCCTGACAGGGGGCAGAAGACCCAGTACTTC
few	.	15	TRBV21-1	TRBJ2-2	CASSKAQANTGELFF	TGTGCCAGCAGCAAAGCGCAGGCGAACACCGGGGAGCTGTTTTTT
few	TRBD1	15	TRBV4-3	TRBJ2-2	CASSPDRGVTGELFF	TGCGCCAGCAGCCCGGACAGGGGCGTCACCGGGGAGCTGTTTTTT
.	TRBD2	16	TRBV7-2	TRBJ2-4	CASSRSGTVAKNIQYF	TGTGCCAGCAGCCGTAGCGGGACTGTAGCCAAAAACATTCAGTACTTC
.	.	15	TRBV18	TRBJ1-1	CASSPPGGSDTEAFF	TGTGCCAGCTCACCACCAGGGGGGTCGGACACTGAAGCTTTCTTT
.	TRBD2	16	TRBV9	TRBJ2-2	CASSSRTSEQTGELFF	TGTGCCAGCAGCTCCCGGACTAGCGAGCAAACCGGGGAGCTGTTTTTT
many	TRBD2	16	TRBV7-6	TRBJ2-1	CASSRGGPSSYNEQFF	TGTGCCAGCAGCCGGGGGGGGCCTAGCTCCTACAATGAGCAGTTCTTC
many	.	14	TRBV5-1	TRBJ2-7	CASSMGHQGYEQYF	TGCGCCAGCAGCATGGGTCACCAGGGCTACGAGCAGTACTTC
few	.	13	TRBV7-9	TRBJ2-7	CASSLGASYEQYF	TGTGCCAGCAGCTTGGGGGCCTCCTACGAGCAGTACTTC
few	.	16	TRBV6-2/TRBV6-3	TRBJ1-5	CASSYGTPGSNQPQHF	TGTGCCAGCAGTTACGGGACCCCCGGGAGCAATCAGCCCCAGCATTTT
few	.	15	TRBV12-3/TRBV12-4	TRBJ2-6	CASSLSGSGANVLTF	TGTGCCAGCAGTTTGTCAGGCTCTGGGGCCAACGTCCTGACTTTC
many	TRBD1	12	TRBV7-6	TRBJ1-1	CASSPWTGGAFF	TGTGCCAGCAGCCCTTGGACAGGGGGGGCTTTCTTT
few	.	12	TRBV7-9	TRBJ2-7	CASSPTDYEQYF	TGTGCCAGCAGCCCTACGGACTACGAGCAGTACTTC
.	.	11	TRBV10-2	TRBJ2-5	CASSETGAQYF	TGCGCCAGCAGTGAGACGGGGGCCCAGTACTTC
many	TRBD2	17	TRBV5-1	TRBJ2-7	CASSSSLAGTSDLEQYF	TGCGCCAGCAGCTCATCCCTAGCGGGGACCTCGGATCTTGAGCAGTACTTC